The clone carrying this T cell receptor beta chain was observed a few times. Its antigen is unidentified. Isolated RNA was reverse transcribed in full, so expressed TCRB transcripts were sequenced. Assay used: immunoSEQ multiplex PCR; TCRdb lists only in-frame clones, some missing. Of hundreds of thousands of clones in the sample, around 15% are singletons; the top ten hold about 0.02%. This entry is derived from a study of beta chain features in type 1 diabetes. Overall study findings and caveats: At VDJ recombination sites, type 1 diabetes patients had fewer insertions and more deleted nucleotides. Among all four CD4+ subsets, Type 1 diabetes patients had TCRB CDR3s that were moderately but significantly shorter. In comparison with healthy donors, patients had naive, central memory and Treg TCRB repertoires that appeared more similar.

Sorting based on CD45RO/CCR7/CD25/CD127/CD95/CD27 separated CD4+ naive, central memory, regulatory and stem cell-like memory cells. All of the sorted populations showed purity greater than 98%. The TCR was taken from a man aged 18 to 30 with type 1 diabetes. The sequenced sample was naive CD4+ T cells from blood.

CDR3 sequence reads: CASSDGGFVQHF. DNA of the CDR3: TGTGCCAGCAGCGACGGAGGGTTCGTACAGCATTTT. The chain carries TRBV5-4 and TRBJ1-5, with D unclear. The ends were cut back, 4 bases at V and 13 bases at J, with 15 bases in the middle. The germline V gene has CDR1 SGHNT and CDR2 YYREEE (reference sequence). The CDR3 consists of 12 residues.